The next 32 T cell receptor beta chains were all read from a single sample in a study of CD8+ T cells in alopecia areata. This sample's treatment: oral pan-JAK inhibitor, 5-10 mg twice daily. RNA extraction was followed by reverse transcription into cDNA, which acted as the sequencing template. Sequencing used immunoSEQ multiplex PCR; TCRdb keeps in-frame clones, though not all of them. This table holds 150,000 to 200,000 clones, about three fifths found once. Source: CD4+ T cells sorted from blood, taken around week 55, from a patient treated with tofacitinib. These receptors were taken from a human donor with alopecia areata.

This clone was observed a single time. The gene calls are TRBV7-9 and TRBJ2-7, with D possibly being TRBD2 (5 bases). The germline gives CDR1 SEHNR, CDR2 FQNEAQ (reference sequence). This CDR3 comprises 12 residues. V was trimmed by 3 bases and J by 5 bases, leaving 8 bases between them. DNA for the CDR3: TGTGCCAGCAGCTTCGAGGGCAACGAGCAGTACTTC. It specifies CASSFEGNEQYF.

CDR3 sequence (DNA): TGCGCCAGCATTATGGTAGCGGGGGGCCCCGCTGAGCAGTTCTTC. Translated, it gives CASIMVAGGPAEQFF. The chain combines TRBV5-1 with TRBJ2-1; 10 positions agree with TRBD2. The CDR3 contains 15 residues. Germline CDR1 SGHRS, CDR2 YFSETQ. V shed 6 bases, J shed 9 bases, and the junction held 12 bases outside the gene matches.

The V gene is TRBV25-1, the J gene TRBJ2-7; D is unclear. The germline V gene has CDR1 MGHDK and CDR2 SYGVNS. The CDR3 has 13 amino acids. V shed 4 bases and J shed 2 bases, with 9 bases lying between them. The CDR3 loop reads CASSGTSTYEQYF. CDR3 nucleotide sequence: TGTGCCAGCAGTGGAACAAGCACCTACGAGCAGTACTTC.

This CDR3 is CASSARDRTIYSPLHF. The CDR3 DNA is TGTGCCAGCAGCGCGCGGGACAGGACGATATATTCACCCCTCCACTTT. The V gene is TRBV9, the J gene TRBJ1-6; 8 nucleotides line up with TRBD1. CDR3 length equals 16 residues. V was clipped by 3 bases and J by 8 bases; unmatched bases: 10. The germline gives CDR1 SGDLS, CDR2 YYNGEE.

This rearrangement joins TRBV30 to TRBJ1-4; TRBD1 matches at 12 bases. CDR1 GTSNPN and CDR2 SVGIG come from the germline V gene (reference sequence). Trimming took 8 bases from V and 8 from J; bases not matched to a gene: 3. The CDR3 consists of 12 residues. CDR3 protein: CAGTGGSEKLFF. The CDR3 region has the DNA TGTGCCGGGACAGGGGGCAGCGAAAAACTGTTTTTT.

This clone was seen only once. The V and J genes are TRBV6-6 and TRBJ2-5; tentatively, D is TRBD1 (6 bases). V lost 6 bases and J lost 5, with 13 bases in between. The CDR3 sequence is 13 residues long. Germline V gives CDR1 MNHNY, CDR2 SVGAGI (reference sequence). The CDR3 loop reads CASRADSVETQYF. The CDR3 nucleotides read TGTGCCAGCAGGGCGGACAGCGTTGAGACCCAGTACTTC.

The J gene is TRBJ1-1, the V gene TRBV19; D possibly corresponds to TRBD1 (6 bases). Trimming took 3 bases from V and 4 from J, leaving 18 bases between them. CDR3 length: 16 amino acids. Germline CDR1 reads LNHDA; CDR2 reads SQIVND (reference sequence). CDR3 in amino acids: CASSIVTGGASTEAFF. DNA for the CDR3: TGTGCCAGTAGTATTGTGACGGGGGGCGCTTCCACTGAAGCTTTCTTT.

The chain combines TRBV14 with TRBJ2-3; 7 bases map to TRBD1. Per the germline V gene, CDR1 is SGHDN and CDR2 is FVKESK. CDR3 length: 16 amino acids. With V trimmed by 2 bases and J by 5 bases, 10 bases remained unmatched. In nucleotides, the CDR3 is TGTGCCAGCAGCCAAAAATTGGACAGGTCGGAAGATACGCAGTATTTT. It is translated as CASSQKLDRSEDTQYF.

The chain is built from TRBV7-9 and TRBJ1-5; TRBD1 might be the D (6 bases). CDR3 length: 14 residues. Trimming took off 5 bases at V and 3 bases at J, with 11 bases between the two ends. CDR1 and CDR2 (germline): SEHNR, FQNEAQ (reference sequence). This CDR3 is CASSPDSNNQPQHF. For the CDR3, the DNA is TGTGCCAGCAGCCCGGACAGCAACAATCAGCCCCAGCATTTT.

The chain employs TRBV7-9 and TRBJ1-6; possible D gene TRBD1, 5 bases. CDR1 and CDR2 from the germline V gene are SEHNR and FQNEAQ (reference sequence). Deletions cut 0 bases from V and 7 bases from J, with 10 bases between. The CDR3 is 15 residues long. CDR3 bases: TGTGCCAGCAGCTTAGCCCGGGACCACAATTCACCCCTCCACTTT. Its translation: CASSLARDHNSPLHF.

The chain links TRBV18 to TRBJ1-1; D is ambiguous. Germline values: CDR1 KGHSH, CDR2 LQKENI. The CDR3 extends over 12 amino acids. V lost 1 base and J 1 base, leaving 1 base between the germline ends. The CDR3 region is CASSPQNTEAFF. The CDR3 coding sequence is TGTGCCAGCTCACCACAGAACACTGAAGCTTTCTTT.

The rearrangement links TRBV19 to TRBJ1-6, with TRBD1 as a possible D gene (5 bases). This CDR3 is 17 amino acids long. Germline assignment: CDR1 LNHDA and CDR2 SQIVND (reference sequence). Trimming pared 5 bases from V and 0 bases from J, leaving 14 bases between. CDR3: CASSPQGRDSYNSPLHF. As DNA, the CDR3 is TGTGCCAGTAGTCCTCAGGGACGGGACTCCTATAATTCACCCCTCCACTTT.

This sequence joins TRBV7-9 and TRBJ2-2, with TRBD1 matching over 9 bases. Germline CDR1 and CDR2: SEHNR and FQNEAQ (reference sequence). The length of the CDR3 is 14 residues. The trim removed 5 bases at V and 5 bases at J, leaving 3 bases unmatched. The CDR3 loop is CASSPGQGTGELFF. The CDR3 nucleotides are TGTGCCAGCAGCCCGGGACAGGGTACCGGGGAGCTGTTTTTT.

V is TRBV9 and J is TRBJ1-1; D may be TRBD1 (5 bases). This CDR3 contains 16 residues. Trimming pared 4 bases from V and 0 bases from J, leaving 16 bases between. Germline-derived CDR1 and CDR2 are SGDLS and YYNGEE. CDR3 sequence reads: CASSPSVGQVNTEAFF. DNA for the CDR3: TGTGCCAGCAGCCCATCAGTGGGGCAGGTGAACACTGAAGCTTTCTTT.

This clone was seen only a few times. The chain has TRBV5-1 and TRBJ2-3, with D perhaps matching TRBD1 (5 bases). CDR3 length equals 16 residues. Trimming removed 0 bases at V and 0 bases at J, with 11 bases between. Germline CDR1 reads SGHRS; CDR2 reads YFSETQ. The CDR3: CASSLVQGASTDTQYF. In DNA, the CDR3 is TGCGCCAGCAGCTTGGTGCAGGGCGCTAGCACAGATACGCAGTATTTT.

V and J are TRBV7-2 and TRBJ1-2; the D is unclear. This CDR3 has 14 amino acids. Germline CDR1 and CDR2: SGHTA and FQGNSA. V lost 1 base and J 8 bases, leaving 14 bases between the germline ends. CDR3 bases: TGTGCCAGCAGCTTAGAAGCCAGCTCCCTCGGCTACACCTTC. It specifies CASSLEASSLGYTF.

V and J are TRBV6-6 and TRBJ2-1; a possible D gene is TRBD1 (6 bases). Germline CDR1 MNHNY, CDR2 SVGAGI (reference sequence). The germline V and J ends were trimmed by 6 bases and 5 bases, with 14 bases remaining between them. The CDR3 covers 14 residues. CDR3 region: CASRPTGINNEQFF. DNA of the CDR3: TGTGCCAGCAGACCGACAGGAATCAACAATGAGCAGTTCTTC.

This clone was observed once. The rearrangement joins TRBV5-1 to TRBJ2-5, with a possible D match to TRBD1 (6 bases). The length of the CDR3 is 13 residues. The V end lost 7 bases, the J end lost 2 bases, and 12 bases lay between the germline ends. Germline values: CDR1 SGHRS, CDR2 YFSETQ. DNA for the CDR3: TGCGCCAGCGGACAGCTATTTCAAGAGACCCAGTACTTC. Encoded protein: CASGQLFQETQYF.

The genes are TRBV9 and TRBJ1-6, with D unclear. The CDR3 contains 14 residues. With 0 bases removed from V and 10 bases from J, the gap between germline ends came to 11 bases. The germline V gene has CDR1 SGDLS and CDR2 YYNGEE. Written as DNA, the CDR3 is TGTGCCAGCAGCGTAGCCCCAACCGACTCACCCCTCCACTTT. It specifies CASSVAPTDSPLHF.

The V call is TRBV9, the J call TRBJ2-5, with a possible D match to TRBD1 (5 bases). Trimming cost V 1 base and J 4 bases, with 14 bases left between them. Germline-derived CDR1 and CDR2 are SGDLS and YYNGEE. The CDR3 runs 15 residues. CDR3 DNA sequence: TGTGCCAGCAGCGTAAGAGAAAGTGGGGCAGAGACCCAGTACTTC. This gives the protein CASSVRESGAETQYF.

The chain employs TRBV15 and TRBJ2-6; D is possibly TRBD1 or TRBD2 (5 bases each). The CDR3 runs to 16 residues. The germline V gene has CDR1 LNHNV and CDR2 YYDKDF (reference sequence). The V end was cut by 3 bases, the J end by 2 bases, with 11 bases between. The CDR3 DNA reads as TGTGCCACCAGCAGTTCCTGGGGGACTGGGGCCAACGTCCTGACTTTC. Its translation: CATSSSWGTGANVLTF.

This chain connects TRBV7-8 to TRBJ2-5; 9 bases are a match to TRBD2. J lost 1 base, V lost 5 bases, and 8 bases had no gene match. CDR1 and CDR2 (germline): SGHVS, FQNEAQ. There are 16 residues in the CDR3. The CDR3: CASSARLAAAQETQYF. CDR3 nucleotides: TGTGCCAGCAGCGCCCGACTAGCGGCCGCCCAAGAGACCCAGTACTTC.

The chain employs TRBV6-1 and TRBJ2-7; unclear D gene. This CDR3 comprises 11 residues. V lost 4 bases and J lost 6, with 7 bases in between. Germline CDR1 and CDR2: MNHNS and SASEGT. This chain's CDR3 is CASSGQSEQYF. The CDR3 DNA follows: TGTGCCAGCAGTGGTCAATCCGAGCAGTACTTC.

The chain is built from TRBV6-5 and TRBJ2-7, with a possible D match to TRBD1 (5 bases). Germline V gene lookup returns CDR1 MNHEY and CDR2 SVGAGI. V was shortened by 8 bases and J by 9 bases, with 11 bases between the two germline ends. The length of the CDR3 is 10 residues. The CDR3 reads CASWGRRQYF. The CDR3 DNA is TGTGCCAGCTGGGGCAGGAGGCAGTACTTC.

This chain uses TRBV30 with TRBJ1-2; the match to TRBD1 covers 9 bases. Germline loops: CDR1 GTSNPN, CDR2 SVGIG (reference sequence). This CDR3 is built from 15 residues. The ends lost 3 bases at V and 2 bases at J; junction bases unmatched: 7. The CDR3 sequence is CAWRGWGTGNYGYTF. In nucleotides, the CDR3 is TGTGCCTGGAGAGGTTGGGGGACAGGGAACTATGGCTACACCTTC.

The genes are TRBV23-1 and TRBJ1-2; D possibly corresponds to TRBD1 (6 bases). TRBV23-1 is marked as an open reading frame, function uncertain. The CDR3 runs to 11 residues. Trimming pared 6 bases from V and 7 bases from J, leaving 9 bases between. CDR3 loop: CASRQGGGYTF. The CDR3 coding sequence is TGCGCCAGCAGACAGGGTGGTGGCTACACCTTC.

This clone was observed a few times. The junction shows a germline mismatch at one end, possibly a read error. This chain links TRBV25-1 with TRBJ2-7, with no clear D. The CDR3 runs to 11 residues. CDR1 is MGHDK and CDR2 is SYGVNS in the germline V gene. CDR3 coding DNA: TGTGCCAGCAGTGATGGTCAAGGCCCGAACTTC. Translation gives CASSDGQGPNF.

In this sample, this clone turned up a few times. V is TRBV4-2 and J is TRBJ2-6, with D tentatively TRBD2 (7 bases). Trimming stripped 3 bases from V and 0 bases from J, with 15 bases between. The CDR3 is 18 residues long. In germline, CDR1 is LGHNA, CDR2 YNFKEQ. CDR3 bases: TGTGCCAGCAGCCACCTTGCGGGGGCTAGCTCTGGGGCCAACGTCCTGACTTTC. Translated, it gives CASSHLAGASSGANVLTF.

The chain recombines TRBV19 with TRBJ2-2, with D possibly TRBD1 on 6 matching bases. Trimming left V 6 bases short and J 0 bases short, with 14 bases between. Germline V gene data show CDR1 as LNHDA and CDR2 as SQIVND (reference sequence). The CDR3 contains 16 residues. The CDR3 DNA sequence: TGTGCCAGTAGATCCCGGGACATAGCGAACACCGGGGAGCTGTTTTTT. Translated: CASRSRDIANTGELFF.

Remarks on this clone: The junction shows a germline mismatch at one end, possibly a read error. V gene TRBV15 combines with J gene TRBJ2-7; 7 bases line up with TRBD1. This CDR3 spans 13 amino acids. The germline V gene has CDR1 LNHNV and CDR2 YYDKDF (reference sequence). CDR3 in DNA: TGTGCCACCAGCGGAGAGACAGGGTTTGGTCAGTACTTC. Its protein is CATSGETGFGQYF.

This clone turned up a few times. The chain couples TRBV27 to TRBJ1-1; D is uncertain. This CDR3 has 14 residues. V was pared by 2 bases and J by 0 bases, with 7 bases between. CDR1 and CDR2 (germline): MNHEY, SMNVEV (reference sequence). The CDR3 region is CASSLGQMNTEAFF. The CDR3 bases are TGTGCCAGCAGTTTAGGTCAGATGAACACTGAAGCTTTCTTT.

The CDR3 reads CSADTHGGSGYTF. CDR3 coding DNA: TGCAGCGCCGATACTCATGGAGGGTCGGGCTACACCTTC. V and J are TRBV29-1 and TRBJ1-2, with D hard to call. The germline V and J ends were trimmed by 7 bases and 8 bases, with 20 bases remaining between them. Germline values: CDR1 SQVTM, CDR2 ANQGSEA. The CDR3 is made up of 13 amino acids.